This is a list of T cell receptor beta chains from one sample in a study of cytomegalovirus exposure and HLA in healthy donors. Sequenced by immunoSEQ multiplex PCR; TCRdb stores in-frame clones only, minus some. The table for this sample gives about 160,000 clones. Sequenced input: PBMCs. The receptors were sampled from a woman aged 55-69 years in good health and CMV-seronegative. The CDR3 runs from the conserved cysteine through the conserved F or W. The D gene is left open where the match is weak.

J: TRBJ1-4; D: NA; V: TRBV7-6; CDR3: CASSPARNEKLFF; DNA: TGTGCCAGCAGCCCCGCCAGGAATGAAAAACTGTTTTTT
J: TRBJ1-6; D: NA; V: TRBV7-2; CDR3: CASSSRGALLNSPLHF; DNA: TGTGCCAGCAGCTCCCGGGGGGCTTTGTTGAATTCACCCCTCCACTTT
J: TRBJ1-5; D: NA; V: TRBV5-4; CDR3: CASSLPDQPQHF; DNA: TGTGCCAGCAGCTTGCCCGATCAGCCCCAGCATTTT
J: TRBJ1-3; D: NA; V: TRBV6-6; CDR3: CASSQARGSSGNTIYF; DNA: TGTGCCAGCAGTCAGGCACGGGGTTCCTCTGGAAACACCATATATTTT
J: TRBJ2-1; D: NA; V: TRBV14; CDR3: CASSQGTTGAPYNEQFF; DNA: TGTGCCAGCAGCCAAGGTACCACGGGAGCCCCTTACAATGAGCAGTTCTTC
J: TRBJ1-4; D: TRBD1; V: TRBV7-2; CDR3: CASSPRDRGLANEKLFF; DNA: TGTGCCAGCAGCCCCCGGGACAGGGGTCTCGCTAATGAAAAACTGTTTTTT
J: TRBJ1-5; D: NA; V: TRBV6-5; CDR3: CVSWPSVLPQHF; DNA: TGTGTCAGCTGGCCCTCTGTATTGCCCCAGCATTTT
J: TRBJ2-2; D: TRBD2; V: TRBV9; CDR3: CASSVGFRSTGLAGGRNTGELFF; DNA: TGTGCCAGCAGCGTAGGATTTAGGTCGACGGGACTAGCGGGAGGGAGGAACACCGGGGAGCTGTTTTTT
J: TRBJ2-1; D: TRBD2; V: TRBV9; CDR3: CASSAVTSGGAGEQFF; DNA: TGTGCCAGCAGCGCGGTGACTAGCGGGGGGGCCGGTGAGCAGTTCTTC
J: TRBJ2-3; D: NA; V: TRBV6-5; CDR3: CASSIDRSQRGTQYF; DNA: TGTGCCAGCAGTATCGACAGGTCTCAGCGTGGTACGCAGTATTTT
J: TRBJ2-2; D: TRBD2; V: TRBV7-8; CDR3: CASSLGQRGAGELFF; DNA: TGTGCCAGCAGCTTAGGGCAGCGGGGGGCCGGGGAGCTGTTTTTT
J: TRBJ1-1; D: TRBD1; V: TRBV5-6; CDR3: CASSLVLGTANTEAFF; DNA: TGTGCCAGCAGCTTGGTTCTCGGGACAGCGAACACTGAAGCTTTCTTT
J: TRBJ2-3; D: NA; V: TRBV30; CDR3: CAWSVLASTDTQYF; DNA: TGTGCCTGGAGTGTCTTAGCTAGCACAGATACGCAGTATTTT
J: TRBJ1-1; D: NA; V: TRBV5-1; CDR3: CASSLEGSGSTEAFF; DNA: TGCGCCAGCAGCTTGGAGGGGTCTGGAAGCACTGAAGCTTTCTTT
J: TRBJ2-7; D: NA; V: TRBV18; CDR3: CASSTSPKDYELYF; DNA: TGTGCCAGCTCAACCAGTCCCAAGGACTACGAGCTTTACTTC
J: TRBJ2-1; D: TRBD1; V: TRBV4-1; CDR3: CASSQDRQGQFF; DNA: TGCGCCAGCAGCCAAGATAGACAGGGGCAGTTCTTC
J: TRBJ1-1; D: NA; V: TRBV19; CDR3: CASSPPPAGMNTEAFF; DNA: TGTGCCAGTAGTCCCCCCCCGGCGGGCATGAACACTGAAGCTTTCTTT
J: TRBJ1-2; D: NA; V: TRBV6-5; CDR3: CASALRGYGYTF; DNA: TGTGCCAGCGCGCTCCGGGGATATGGCTACACCTTC
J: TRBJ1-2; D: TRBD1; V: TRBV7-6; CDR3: CASSLGQGNYGYTF; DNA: TGTGCCAGCAGCTTAGGACAGGGGAACTATGGCTACACCTTC
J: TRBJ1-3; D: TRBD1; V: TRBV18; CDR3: CASSPQGAGAGNTIYF; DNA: TGTGCCAGCTCACCCCAGGGGGCCGGAGCTGGAAACACCATATATTTT
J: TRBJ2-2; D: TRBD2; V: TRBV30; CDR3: CAWSVGTSGSTGELFF; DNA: TGTGCCTGGAGTGTGGGGACTAGCGGGTCCACCGGGGAGCTGTTTTTT
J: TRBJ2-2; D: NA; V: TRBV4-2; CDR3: CASSQSPGNTGELFF; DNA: TGTGCCAGCAGCCAATCGCCAGGTAACACCGGGGAGCTGTTTTTT
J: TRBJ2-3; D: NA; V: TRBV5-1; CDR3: CASSSYSGTPSSTDTQYF; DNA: TGCGCCAGCAGCTCATACTCCGGGACACCCTCTAGCACAGATACGCAGTATTTT
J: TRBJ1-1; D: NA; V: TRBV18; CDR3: CASSSSGGGGTEAFF; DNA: TGTGCCAGCTCATCGAGCGGGGGGGGTGGGACTGAAGCTTTCTTT
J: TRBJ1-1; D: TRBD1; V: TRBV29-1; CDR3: CSGDRGIGEAFF; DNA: TGCAGCGGGGACAGGGGGATCGGTGAAGCTTTCTTT
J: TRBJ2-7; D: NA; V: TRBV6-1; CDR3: CASSEGPAYEQYF; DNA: TGTGCCAGCAGTGAGGGGCCCGCCTACGAGCAGTACTTC
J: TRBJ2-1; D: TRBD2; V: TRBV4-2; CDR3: CASSQMGTSGFYNEQFF; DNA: TGTGCCAGCAGCCAAATGGGGACTAGCGGGTTTTACAATGAGCAGTTCTTC
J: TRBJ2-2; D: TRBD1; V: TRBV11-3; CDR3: CASSPQGQVELFF; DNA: TGTGCCAGCAGCCCGCAGGGACAGGTGGAGCTGTTTTTT
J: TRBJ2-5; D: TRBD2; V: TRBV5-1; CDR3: CASSLAGLAVETQYF; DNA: TGCGCCAGCAGCTTAGCGGGGCTTGCCGTTGAGACCCAGTACTTC
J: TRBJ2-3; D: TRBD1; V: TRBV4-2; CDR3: CASSSQGAVTDTQYF; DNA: TGTGCCAGCAGCTCACAGGGGGCTGTGACAGATACGCAGTATTTT
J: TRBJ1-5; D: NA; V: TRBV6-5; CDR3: CASSYGGIQHF; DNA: TGTGCCAGCAGTTACGGGGGGATTCAGCATTTT
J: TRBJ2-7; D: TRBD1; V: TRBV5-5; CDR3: CASSLRGDRTIYEQYF; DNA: TGTGCCAGCAGCTTGAGGGGGGACAGGACCATCTACGAGCAGTACTTC
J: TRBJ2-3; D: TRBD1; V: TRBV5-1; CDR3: CASSTTGSLTDTQYF; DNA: TGCGCCAGCAGCACGACAGGGAGTCTAACAGATACGCAGTATTTT
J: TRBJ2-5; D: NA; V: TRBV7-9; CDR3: CASSFGSQETQYF; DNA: TGTGCCAGCAGCTTTGGCAGTCAAGAGACCCAGTACTTC
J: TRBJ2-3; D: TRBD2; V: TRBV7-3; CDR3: CASSLAGPTDTQYF; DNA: TGTGCCAGCAGTCTAGCGGGACCCACAGATACGCAGTATTTT
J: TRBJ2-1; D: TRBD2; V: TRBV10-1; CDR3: CASSETGLAGNYNEQFF; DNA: TGCGCCAGCAGTGAGACGGGACTAGCGGGGAACTACAATGAGCAGTTCTTC
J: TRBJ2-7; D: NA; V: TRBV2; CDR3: CASSDYYEQYF; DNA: TGTGCCAGCAGTGATTACTACGAGCAGTACTTC
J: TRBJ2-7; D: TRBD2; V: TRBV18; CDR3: CASSNGGAYEQYF; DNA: TGTGCCAGCTCTAACGGGGGGGCCTACGAGCAGTACTTC
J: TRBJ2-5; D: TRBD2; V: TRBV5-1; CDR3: CASSSRTSGAFYETQYF; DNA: TGCGCCAGCAGCTCTAGGACTAGCGGGGCTTTTTACGAGACCCAGTACTTC
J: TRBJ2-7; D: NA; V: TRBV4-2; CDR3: CATTGSAATSYEQYF; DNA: TGTGCCACCACCGGGAGCGCAGCAACCTCCTACGAGCAGTACTTC
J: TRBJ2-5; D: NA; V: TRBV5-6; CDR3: CASSSLFGDETQYF; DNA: TGTGCCAGCAGCTCCTTATTCGGGGATGAGACCCAGTACTTC
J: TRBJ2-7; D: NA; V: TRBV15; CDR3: CATSRVRGYEQYF; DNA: TGTGCCACCAGCAGAGTAAGGGGGTACGAGCAGTACTTC
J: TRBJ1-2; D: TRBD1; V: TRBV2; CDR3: CASNRRQGNGYTF; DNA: TGTGCCAGCAACCGCCGACAGGGGAATGGCTACACCTTC
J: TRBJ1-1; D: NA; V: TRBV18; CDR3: CASSPRGGTEAFF; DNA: TGTGCCAGCTCACCAAGGGGAGGCACTGAAGCTTTCTTT
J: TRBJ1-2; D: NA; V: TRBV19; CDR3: CASNPSSTRYGYTF; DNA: TGTGCCAGTAATCCCTCTTCAACTCGGTATGGCTACACCTTC
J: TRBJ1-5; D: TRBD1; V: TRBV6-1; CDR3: CASSADRGRQPQHF; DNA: TGTGCCAGCAGTGCAGACAGGGGAAGGCAGCCCCAGCATTTT
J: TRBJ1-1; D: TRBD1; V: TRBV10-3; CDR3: CAIRRQGMNTEAFF; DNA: TGTGCCATCAGAAGACAGGGGATGAACACTGAAGCTTTCTTT
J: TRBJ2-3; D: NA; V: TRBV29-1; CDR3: CSVFRIGDTDTQYF; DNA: TGCAGCGTCTTCAGAATCGGAGATACAGATACGCAGTATTTT
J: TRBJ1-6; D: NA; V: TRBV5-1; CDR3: CASSGDLRSYNSPLHF; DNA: TGCGCCAGCAGCGGGGACTTACGCTCCTATAATTCACCCCTCCACTTT
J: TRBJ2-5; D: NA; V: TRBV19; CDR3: CASKGDIEETQYF; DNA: TGTGCCAGTAAAGGGGACATCGAAGAGACCCAGTACTTC
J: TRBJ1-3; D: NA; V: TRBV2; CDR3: CANSRGSGNTIYF; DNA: TGTGCCAACTCCCGGGGGAGTGGAAACACCATATATTTT